This T cell receptor beta chain was captured in a study of metastatic and nonmetastatic thyroid tumors. To note about this clone: At one end, the junction sequence differs from germline, possibly due to a read error.

The germline gives CDR1 ENHRY, CDR2 SYGVKD. This CDR3 spans 17 amino acids. Thyroid surgery took place with no prior treatment in any patient. TCRdb reanalyzed the PCR reads with MiXCR. The repertoire holds 23,000 or so clones, with around 20% as singletons. The receptor was isolated from a male donor with papillary thyroid cancer or a benign thyroid nodule (not recorded which). Some clones in this sample may be carry-over from other donors' samples. The chain couples TRBV10-3 to TRBJ1-2, with a possible D match to TRBD1 (5 bases). What was sequenced was blood. The DNA for the CDR3 is TGTGCCATCAGTGAAGCAGGGTTTGCTTCGTTCAGCTATGGGTACACCTTC. Encoded protein: CAISEAGFASFSYGYTF.